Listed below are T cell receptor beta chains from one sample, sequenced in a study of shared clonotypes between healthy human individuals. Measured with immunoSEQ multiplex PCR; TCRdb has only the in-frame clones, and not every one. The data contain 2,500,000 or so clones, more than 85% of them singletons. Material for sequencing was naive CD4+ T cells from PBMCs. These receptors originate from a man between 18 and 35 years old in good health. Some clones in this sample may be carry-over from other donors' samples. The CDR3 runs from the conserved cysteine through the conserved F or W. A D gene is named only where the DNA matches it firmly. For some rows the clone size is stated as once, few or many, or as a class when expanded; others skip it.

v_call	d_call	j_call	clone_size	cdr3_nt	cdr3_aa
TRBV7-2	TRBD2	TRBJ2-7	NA	TGTGCCAGCAGCTTAAGTTCGGGAGGGAGGGGGGAGCAGTACTTC	CASSLSSGGRGEQYF
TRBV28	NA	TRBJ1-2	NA	TGTGCCAGCAGTTCCGACAGCAGCTATGGCTACACCTTC	CASSSDSSYGYTF
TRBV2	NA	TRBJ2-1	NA	TGTGCCAGCAGTCGTAGAGGGGAGAGCTCCTACAATGAGCAGTTCTTC	CASSRRGESSYNEQFF
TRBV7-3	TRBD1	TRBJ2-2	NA	TGTGCCAGCAGCTCATCCGGGACAGGGACCGGGGAGCTGTTTTTT	CASSSSGTGTGELFF
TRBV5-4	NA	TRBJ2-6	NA	TGTGCCAGCAGCGGAGGGACGCCCTCTGGGGCCAACGTCCTGACTTTC	CASSGGTPSGANVLTF
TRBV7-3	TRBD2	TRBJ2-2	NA	TGTGCCAGCAGCTCCGCCGGGACTAGCGTAACCGGGGAGCTGTTTTTT	CASSSAGTSVTGELFF
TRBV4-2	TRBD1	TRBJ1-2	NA	TGTGCCAGCTCTCAGGACAGGAATTATGGCTACACCTTC	CASSQDRNYGYTF
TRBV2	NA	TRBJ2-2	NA	TGTGCCAGCAGTGATTTTCTCGGACAGACGAACACCGGGGAGCTGTTTTTT	CASSDFLGQTNTGELFF
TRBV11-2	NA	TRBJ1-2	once	TGTGCCAGCAGCTCCAACGAGGGCGTCTATGGCTACACCTTC	CASSSNEGVYGYTF
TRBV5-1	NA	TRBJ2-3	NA	TGCGCCAGCAGCTTCCGGATTAGCACAGATACGCAGTATTTT	CASSFRISTDTQYF
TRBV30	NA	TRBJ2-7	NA	TGTGCCTGGAGACGGCTGACCTCCCCTCGGGGGGCGGGAGCCCACGAGCAGTACTTC	CAWRRLTSPRGAGAHEQYF
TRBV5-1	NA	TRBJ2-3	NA	TGCGCCAGCAGCCGGACCCCCCCACCCGTAAGCACAGATACGCAGTATTTT	CASSRTPPPVSTDTQYF
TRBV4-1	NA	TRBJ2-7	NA	TGCGCCAGCAGCCAGGACAGGGCGGAGGGACTAGCCACCTCCTACGAGCAGTACTTC	CASSQDRAEGLATSYEQYF
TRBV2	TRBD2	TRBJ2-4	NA	TGTGCCAGCAGTGAATTTGGGACCCAGCGGGGCATTCAGTACTTC	CASSEFGTQRGIQYF
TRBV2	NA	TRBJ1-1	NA	TGTGCCAGCAGGAAGGACGGAATGAACACTGAAGCTTTCTTT	CASRKDGMNTEAFF
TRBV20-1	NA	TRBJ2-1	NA	TGCAGCTCAGGGGGGGGCAATGAGCAGTTCTTC	CSSGGGNEQFF
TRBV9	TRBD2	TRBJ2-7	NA	TGTGCCAGCAGCCCCCGAGGAGGGGGTAGCGGGGGCTCCTACGAGCAGTACTTC	CASSPRGGGSGGSYEQYF
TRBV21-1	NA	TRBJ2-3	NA	TGTGCCAGCAGCAAATCCCCTAGCGGGAGCACAGATACGCAGTATTTT	CASSKSPSGSTDTQYF
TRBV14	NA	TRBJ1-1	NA	TGTGCCAGCACCCGTAGTCCAGGGGCCTTTTCACCGGGTATGAACACTGAAGCTTTCTTT	CASTRSPGAFSPGMNTEAFF
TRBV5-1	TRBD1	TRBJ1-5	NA	TGCGCCAGCAGCATACATGGACAGGGGAGGCAGCCCCAGCATTTT	CASSIHGQGRQPQHF
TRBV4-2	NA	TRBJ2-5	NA	TGTGCCAGCAGCCAAGGGACTACCCAAGAGACCCAGTACTTC	CASSQGTTQETQYF
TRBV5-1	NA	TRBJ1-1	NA	TGCGCCAGCAGCCTCAACGGGGGCGTCAACACTGAAGCTTTCTTT	CASSLNGGVNTEAFF
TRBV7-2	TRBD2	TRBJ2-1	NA	TGTGCCAGCAGCTTAGATAGCGGGAGTTACAATGAGCAGTTCTTC	CASSLDSGSYNEQFF
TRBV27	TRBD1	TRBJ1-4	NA	TGTGCCAGCAGTCCGTGGGACAGCCTTAATGAAAAACTGTTTTTT	CASSPWDSLNEKLFF
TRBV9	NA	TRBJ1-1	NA	TGTGCCAGCAGCGCCTTCGGCGCGGACACTGAAGCTTTCTTT	CASSAFGADTEAFF
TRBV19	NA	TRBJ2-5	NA	TGTGCCAGTAGAACCCTGTACCAAGAGACCCAGTACTTC	CASRTLYQETQYF
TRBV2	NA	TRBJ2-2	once	TGTGCCAGCAGTGGAGGGCGCGGGGAGCTGTTTTTT	CASSGGRGELFF